These 5 T cell receptor beta chains share one sample of origin, sequenced in a study of glioma-infiltrating T cells after dendritic cell vaccination. Sequencing used immunoSEQ multiplex PCR; TCRdb keeps in-frame clones, though not all of them. The table shows around 96,000 clones, with roughly 83% occurring only once. The source was blood, collected before dendritic cell vaccination. The receptors derive from a human donor with glioblastoma.

CDR3 sequence reads: CASSLPAYRGKQFF. The CDR3 DNA reads as TGTGCCAGCAGTTTACCCGCCTACAGGGGTAAGCAGTTCTTC. V is TRBV27 and J is TRBJ2-1; 7 nucleotides agree with TRBD1. This CDR3 comprises 14 residues. V trimming: 2 bases; J trimming: 11 bases; junction bases outside the gene matches: 9. The germline V gene encodes CDR1 MNHEY and CDR2 SMNVEV (reference sequence).

The CDR3 sequence: CASSPNLGQGGEAFF. CDR3 DNA: TGTGCCAGCAGCCCCAACCTTGGACAGGGTGGTGAAGCTTTCTTT. The V and J genes are TRBV7-6 and TRBJ1-1; the match to TRBD1 covers 8 bases. This CDR3 is 15 amino acids long. CDR1 is SGHVS, CDR2 FNYEAQ, per germline. Trimming removed 5 bases from V and 7 bases from J; junction bases left unmatched: 12. Full variable domain (remainder filled in from reference TRBV7-6 and TRBJ1-1): GAGVSQSPRYKVTKRGQDVALRCDPISGHVSLYWYRQALGQGPEFLTYFNYEAQQDKSGLPNDRFSAERPEGSISTLTIQRTEQRDSAMYRCASSPNLGQGGEAFFGQGTRLTVV.

This sequence joins TRBV27 and TRBJ1-1; D possibly corresponds to TRBD1 (5 bases). Per germline, CDR1 MNHEY and CDR2 SMNVEV (reference sequence). Trimming removed 6 bases from V and 5 bases from J, with 10 bases in between. CDR3 size: 12 residues. The CDR3 protein is CASRSRVTEAFF. The CDR3 DNA reads as TGTGCCAGCAGATCCAGGGTTACTGAAGCTTTCTTT.

CDR3 protein: CASSPPLTGINEKLFF. Here the CDR3 DNA reads TGTGCCAGCAGCCCCCCCCTTACAGGGATTAATGAAAAACTGTTTTTT. V usage is TRBV7-2 and J usage is TRBJ1-4; tentatively, D is TRBD1 (6 bases). There are 16 residues in the CDR3. The germline CDR1 and CDR2 sequences are SGHTA and FQGNSA. Trimming left V 5 bases short and J 4 bases short, with 17 bases between.

This sequence joins TRBV6-1 and TRBJ2-3; 7 nucleotides match TRBD2. From germline, CDR1 is MNHNS and CDR2 SASEGT. V trimming: 5 bases; J trimming: 8 bases; junction bases outside the gene matches: 7. This CDR3 has 13 amino acids. For the CDR3, the DNA is TGTGCCAGCAGTCTAGCGGAGGGGTCTACGCAGTATTTT. It yields the protein CASSLAEGSTQYF.